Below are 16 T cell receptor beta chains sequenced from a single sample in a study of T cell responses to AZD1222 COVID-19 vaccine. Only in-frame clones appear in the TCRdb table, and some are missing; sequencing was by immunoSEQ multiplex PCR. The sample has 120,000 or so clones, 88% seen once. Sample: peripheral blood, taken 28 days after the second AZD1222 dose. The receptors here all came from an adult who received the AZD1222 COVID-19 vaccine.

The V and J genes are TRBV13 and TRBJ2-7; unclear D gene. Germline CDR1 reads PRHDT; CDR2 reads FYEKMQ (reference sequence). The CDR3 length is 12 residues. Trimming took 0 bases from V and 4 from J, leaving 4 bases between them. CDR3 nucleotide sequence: TGTGCCAGCAGCTTAGGGGGATACGAGCAGTACTTC. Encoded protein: CASSLGGYEQYF.

CDR3 DNA sequence: TGTGCCAGCAGCTTGTCGGGGAGGCACTACGAGCAGTACTTC. Its translation is CASSLSGRHYEQYF. The gene calls are TRBV5-4 and TRBJ2-7; perhaps TRBD2 as D (6 bases). The CDR3 extends over 14 amino acids. Germline CDR1 reads SGHNT; CDR2 reads YYREEE (reference sequence). V lost 1 base and J lost 3, with 11 bases in between.

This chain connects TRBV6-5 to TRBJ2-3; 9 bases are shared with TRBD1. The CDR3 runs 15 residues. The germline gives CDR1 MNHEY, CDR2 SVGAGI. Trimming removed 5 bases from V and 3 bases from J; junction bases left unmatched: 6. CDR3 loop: CASSTQTGGTDTQYF. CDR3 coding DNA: TGTGCCAGCAGTACACAGACAGGGGGGACAGATACGCAGTATTTT.

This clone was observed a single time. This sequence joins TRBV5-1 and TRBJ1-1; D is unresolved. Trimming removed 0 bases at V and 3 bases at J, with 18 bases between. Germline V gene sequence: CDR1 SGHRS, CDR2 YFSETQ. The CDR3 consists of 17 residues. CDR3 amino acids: CASSLGGRPSDYTEAFF. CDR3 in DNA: TGCGCCAGCAGCTTGGGGGGTAGGCCGTCCGACTACACTGAAGCTTTCTTT.

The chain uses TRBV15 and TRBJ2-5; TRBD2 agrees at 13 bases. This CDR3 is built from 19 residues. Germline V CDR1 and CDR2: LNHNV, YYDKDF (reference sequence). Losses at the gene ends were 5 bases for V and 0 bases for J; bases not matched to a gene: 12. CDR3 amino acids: CATSQGLAGVPTHQETQYF. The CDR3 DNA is TGTGCCACCAGCCAAGGACTAGCGGGAGTTCCCACCCACCAAGAGACCCAGTACTTC.

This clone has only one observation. The CDR3: CASSQEGPTSGEIGGKTQYF. Here the CDR3 DNA reads TGCGCCAGCAGCCAAGAAGGGCCAACTAGCGGGGAAATCGGGGGAAAGACCCAGTACTTC. J is TRBJ2-5 and V is TRBV4-1; 10 bases align to TRBD2. The CDR3 spans 20 residues. After removal of 0 bases from V and 6 bases from J, the junction contained 19 bases not matched to a gene. Germline assignment: CDR1 MGHRA and CDR2 YSYEKL.

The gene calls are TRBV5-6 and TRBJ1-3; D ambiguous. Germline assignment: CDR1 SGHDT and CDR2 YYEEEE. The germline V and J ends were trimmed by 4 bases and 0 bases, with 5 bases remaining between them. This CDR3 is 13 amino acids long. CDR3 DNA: TGTGCCAGCAGCCTAGACTCTGGAAACACCATATATTTT. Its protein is CASSLDSGNTIYF.

The chain's CDR3 is CASSLDRAGQGSKAFF. The CDR3 DNA follows: TGTGCCAGCAGCTTAGACCGAGCGGGACAGGGGTCGAAAGCTTTCTTT. The chain uses TRBV7-3 and TRBJ1-1; 10 nucleotides line up with TRBD1. The CDR3 spans 16 residues. V lost 2 bases, J lost 9 bases, and 12 bases stayed unmatched. Germline CDR1 and CDR2: SGHTA and FQGTGA.

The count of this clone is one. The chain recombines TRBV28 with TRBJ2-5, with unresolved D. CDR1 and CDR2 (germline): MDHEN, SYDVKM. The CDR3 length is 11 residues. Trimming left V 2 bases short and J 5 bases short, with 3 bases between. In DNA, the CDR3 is TGTGCCAGCAGTTTAATCGAGACCCAGTACTTC. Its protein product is CASSLIETQYF. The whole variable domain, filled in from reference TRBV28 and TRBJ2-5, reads DVKVTQSSRYLVKRTGEKVFLECVQDMDHENMFWYRQDPGLGLRLIYFSYDVKMKEKGDIPEGYSVSREKKERFSLILESASTNQTSMYLCASSLIETQYFGPGTRLLVL.

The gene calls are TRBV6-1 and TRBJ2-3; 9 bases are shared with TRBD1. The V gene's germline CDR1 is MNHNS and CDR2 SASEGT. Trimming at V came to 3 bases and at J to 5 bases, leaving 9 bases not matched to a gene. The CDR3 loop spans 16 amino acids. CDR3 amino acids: CASSDETGQGRDTQYF. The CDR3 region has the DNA TGTGCCAGCAGTGACGAAACGGGACAGGGTAGAGATACGCAGTATTTT.

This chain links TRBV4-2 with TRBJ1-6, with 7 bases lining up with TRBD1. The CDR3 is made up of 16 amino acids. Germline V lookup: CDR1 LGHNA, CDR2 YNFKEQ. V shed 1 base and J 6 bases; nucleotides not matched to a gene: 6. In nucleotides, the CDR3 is TGTGCCAGCAGCCAAGTGGCGACAGGGCTTAATTCACCCCTCCACTTT. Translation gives CASSQVATGLNSPLHF.

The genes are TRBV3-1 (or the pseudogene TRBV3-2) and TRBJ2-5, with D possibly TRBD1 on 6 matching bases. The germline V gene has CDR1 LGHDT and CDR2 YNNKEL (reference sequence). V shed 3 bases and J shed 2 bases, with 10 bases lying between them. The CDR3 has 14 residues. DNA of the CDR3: TGTGCCAGCAGCCACAGGGGCAGTCAAGAGACCCAGTACTTC. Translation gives CASSHRGSQETQYF.

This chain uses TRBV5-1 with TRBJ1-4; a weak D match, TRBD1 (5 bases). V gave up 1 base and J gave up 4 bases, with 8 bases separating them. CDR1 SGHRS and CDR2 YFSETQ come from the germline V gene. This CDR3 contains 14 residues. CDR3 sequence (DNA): TGCGCCAGCAGCTTGCGGGGGTATAATGAAAAACTGTTTTTT. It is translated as CASSLRGYNEKLFF.

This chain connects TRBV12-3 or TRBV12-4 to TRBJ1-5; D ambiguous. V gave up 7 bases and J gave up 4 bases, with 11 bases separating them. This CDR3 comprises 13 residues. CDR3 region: CASTPHRNQPQHF. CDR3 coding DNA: TGTGCCAGCACCCCGCACCGGAATCAGCCCCAGCATTTT.

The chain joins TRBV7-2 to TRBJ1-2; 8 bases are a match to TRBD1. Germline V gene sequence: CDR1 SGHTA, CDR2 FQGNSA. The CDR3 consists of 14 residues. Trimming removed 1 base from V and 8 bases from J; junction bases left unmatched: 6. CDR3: CASSLEPRQGGYTF. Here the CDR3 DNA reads TGTGCCAGCAGCTTAGAGCCCCGACAGGGGGGCTACACCTTC.

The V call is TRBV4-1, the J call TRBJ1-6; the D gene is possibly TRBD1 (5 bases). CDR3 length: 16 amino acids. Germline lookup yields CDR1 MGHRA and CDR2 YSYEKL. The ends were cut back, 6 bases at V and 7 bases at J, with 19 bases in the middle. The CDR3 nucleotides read TGCGCCAGCAGGAACCCGACTCGACAGCAGAATTCACCCCTCCACTTT. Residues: CASRNPTRQQNSPLHF.